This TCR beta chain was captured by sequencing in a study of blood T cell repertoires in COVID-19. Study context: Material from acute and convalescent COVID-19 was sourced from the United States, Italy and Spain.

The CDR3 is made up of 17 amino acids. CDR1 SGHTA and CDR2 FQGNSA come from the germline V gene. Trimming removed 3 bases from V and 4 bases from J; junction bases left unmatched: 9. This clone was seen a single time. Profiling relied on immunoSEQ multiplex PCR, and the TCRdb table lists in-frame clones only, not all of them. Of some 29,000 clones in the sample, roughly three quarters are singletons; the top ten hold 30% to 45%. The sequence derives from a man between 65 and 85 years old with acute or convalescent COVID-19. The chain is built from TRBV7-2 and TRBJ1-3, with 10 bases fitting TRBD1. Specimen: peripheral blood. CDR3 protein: CASSLSRDRGRGNTIYF. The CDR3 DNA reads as TGTGCCAGCAGCTTGAGCCGGGACAGGGGAAGGGGAAACACCATATATTTT.